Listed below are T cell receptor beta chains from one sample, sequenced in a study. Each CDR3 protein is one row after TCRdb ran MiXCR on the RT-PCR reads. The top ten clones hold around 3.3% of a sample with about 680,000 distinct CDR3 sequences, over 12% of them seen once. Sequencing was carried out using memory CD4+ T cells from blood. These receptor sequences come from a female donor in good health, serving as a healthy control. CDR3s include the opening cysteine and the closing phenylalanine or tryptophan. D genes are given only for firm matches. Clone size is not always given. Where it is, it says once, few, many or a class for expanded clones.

CASTGDISGDTQYF TGCGCCAGCACCGGGGACATCTCCGGAGATACGCAGTATTTT TRBV5-1 . many TRBJ2-3
CASSFGGAEAFF TGCGCCAGCAGCTTCGGGGGGGCTGAAGCTTTCTTT TRBV5-1 . . TRBJ1-1
CASWGGGELFF TGTGCCAGCTGGGGGGGCGGGGAGCTGTTTTTT TRBV7-8 TRBD2 many TRBJ2-2
CSARDGKGLGNEQFF TGCAGTGCTAGAGATGGTAAAGGCCTGGGCAATGAGCAGTTCTTC TRBV20-1 . many TRBJ2-1
CASSSDRRGTQYF TGTGCCAGCAGCTCAGATCGGCGGGGAACGCAGTATTTT TRBV7-2 . few TRBJ2-3
CASYSYGYTF TGTGCCTCCTACAGCTATGGCTACACCTTC TRBV2 . . TRBJ1-2
CASSSGQGGNTIYF TGCGCCAGCAGCTCCGGACAGGGGGGAAACACCATATATTTT TRBV5-1 TRBD1 . TRBJ1-3
CSASRLAGAPTQYF TGCAGTGCTAGCCGACTAGCGGGAGCGCCTACGCAGTATTTT TRBV20-1 TRBD2 many TRBJ2-3
CSVVLLGGNTIYF TGCAGCGTTGTCCTTTTGGGAGGAAACACCATATATTTT TRBV29-1 . few TRBJ1-3
CASSRRASGANVLTF TGTGCCAGCAGTCGCCGGGCTTCTGGGGCCAACGTCCTGACTTTC TRBV12-3/TRBV12-4 . . TRBJ2-6
CASRTSGRAGGEQYF TGCGCCAGCCGGACTAGCGGGAGGGCCGGTGGGGAGCAGTACTTC TRBV5-1 TRBD2 many TRBJ2-7
CASSLGMPLPDTQYF TGTGCCAGCAGCTTGGGGATGCCCCTCCCGGATACGCAGTATTTT TRBV5-6 . few TRBJ2-3
CASNVAQKRTEAFF TGTGCCAGCAACGTGGCCCAGAAGAGGACTGAAGCTTTCTTT TRBV12-3/TRBV12-4 . . TRBJ1-1
CASSLSTGTPLGELFF TGTGCCAGCTCACTATCGACAGGGACCCCCCTCGGGGAGCTGTTTTTT TRBV18 TRBD1 . TRBJ2-2
CASSPGQGRTDTQYF TGTGCCAGCAGCCCCGGACAGGGACGCACAGATACGCAGTATTTT TRBV5-5 TRBD1 many TRBJ2-3
CASSHRDRDHEQYF TGTGCCAGCAGCCACCGGGACAGGGACCACGAGCAGTACTTC TRBV11-1 TRBD1 many TRBJ2-7
CASQGNNEQFF TGCGCCAGCCAAGGGAACAATGAGCAGTTCTTC TRBV10-1 . . TRBJ2-1
CASSTRLAGRTDTQYF TGTGCCAGCAGTACCCGACTAGCGGGTCGGACAGATACGCAGTATTTT TRBV12-3/TRBV12-4 TRBD2 few TRBJ2-3
CASRVIPGQGTNYGYTF TGCGCCAGCAGAGTAATACCGGGACAGGGGACTAACTATGGCTACACCTTC TRBV5-1 TRBD1 many TRBJ1-2
CSATGGAGNTIYF TGCAGTGCTACCGGGGGGGCGGGGAACACCATATATTTT TRBV20-1 . . TRBJ1-3
CASSSNMGGANTEAFF TGTGCCAGCAGTTCGAATATGGGGGGCGCAAACACTGAAGCTTTCTTT TRBV27 . . TRBJ1-1
CASSRQDTDTQYF TGTGCCAGCAGCCGGCAGGACACAGATACGCAGTATTTT TRBV14 . few TRBJ2-3
CASSFSVDGEQFF TGCGCCAGCAGCTTTTCTGTGGATGGTGAGCAGTTCTTC TRBV5-1 . few TRBJ2-1